This T cell receptor beta chain derives from a study of glioma-infiltrating T cells (dated by TCRdb to 2015 to 2016). Turning to the overall study: Sequencing of TCR alpha- and beta-chain repertoires was performed on glioma tissue, on non-neoplastic brain tissue, and on matched peripheral blood mononuclear cells. The paired cohort comprised three low-grade glioma patients, about 8 primary glioblastoma patients and three non-glioma patients contributing non-neoplastic brain tissue. Each tissue-infiltrating repertoire was compared with the same patient's peripheral blood repertoire to measure divergence between tissue and blood T-cell populations. The paper as a whole reports these results and caveats: VJ-independent divergence between tissue and blood was found to be below expectation in non-neoplastic patients but above expectation in all gliomas, particularly low-grade gliomas. Small numbers underpinned the group comparisons: roughly 8 glioblastoma patients, three low-grade glioma patients and three non-neoplastic patients. Very few CDR3 sequences were found to be shared between tissue and blood, and this scarcity was attributed to high CDR3 diversity and limited sampling.

Ten or more counts support this clonotype. The antigen it recognizes is unknown. The record has no base qualities; no much larger clone is one base away. The iRepertoire nested amplicon-rescue multiplex PCR (arm-PCR) platform was used to amplify TCR alpha and beta CDR3 regions from RNA. One-step reverse transcription and amplification used about 100-400 ng of tissue mRNA or PBMC total RNA as input. Following bead purification, Illumina adapters were added by a secondary multiplex PCR, and the libraries were gel-purified between 200 and 400 bp. Demultiplexing relied on internal 6-nucleotide barcodes carried by the libraries. The libraries were sequenced on an Illumina MiSeq using 2x220 or 2x250 nucleotide paired-end reads. From the authors' description of their analysis: Paired reads were merged using FLASH 1.2.11 and were aligned to the GRCh37 human genome using BWA-MEM, after which TRA and TRB reads were extracted. An IMGT-derived reference of cassette sequences and CDR3 motifs, with pseudogenes included, was used for V and J assignment. Three-frame translation of reads was performed, and productive CDR3s were defined as those with a C...FGXG motif and no stop codons. A clonotype was defined as a unique combination of a V-J cassette pair and a CDR3 amino acid sequence. Hamming distance filtering was applied to reads, with thresholds set by the sequence error rate of each sample in mapped regions. TCRdb reprocessing: public reads trimmed at Q25 with fastp, clones called with MiXCR, in-frame beta chains kept. Records with the same CDR3 protein are collapsed into one entry carrying the most frequent genes and DNA. These V and J calls are TCRdb output, not the study's own analysis. The sample includes some 93,000 distinct CDR3 sequences, with about 40% observed a single time. More than 30% of the sample rests with the top ten.

CDR1 SGHRS and CDR2 YFSETQ were looked up in the germline V gene. V is reduced by 0 bases and J by 6 bases, leaving a spacing of 10 bases between them. Measured from the cysteine to the phenylalanine, the CDR3 is 13 residues long. The sequence is cut down to CDR3 DNA, 39 bases in frame from base 1. Rearrangement joined TRBV5-1 to TRBJ2-7; no D gene can be assigned with confidence. The TCR comes from a human donor with low-grade glioma or glioblastoma, undergoing nonglioma brain surgery, or in good health (not recorded which). Sequenced: glioma tissue, nonneoplastic brain tissue, or PBMCs (not recorded which). The CDR3 corresponds to CASSLEDSIEQYF. The DNA sequence is given as TGCGCCAGCAGCTTGGAAGACTCTATCGAGCAGTACTTC.